This TCR beta chain was recovered during a study of cytomegalovirus exposure and HLA in healthy donors. Across the study: In an early release, HLA-typed donors contributed tens of millions of unique TCR sequences.

Study results and caveats: Researchers reported from a later analysis that most CMV-associated TCR beta chains appeared HLA-restricted.

Vbeta (60) and Jbeta (13) primers were used in the PCR. Generated by immunoSEQ multiplex PCR, the TCRdb table keeps only in-frame clones and is missing some. The sample carries some 140,000 clones, 70% to 75% recorded once. Germline V gene data show CDR1 as SQVTM and CDR2 as ANQGSEA. Trimming removed 2 bases at V and 3 bases at J, with 6 bases between. The CDR3 is made up of 12 amino acids. To note about this clone: Antigen specificity is unknown.

The TCR was taken from a woman aged 40 to 50 in good health and CMV-seronegative. The sequenced sample was PBMCs. The V gene is TRBV29-1, the J gene TRBJ2-3; no firm D call. The CDR3 loop reads CSVELGTDTQYF. The CDR3 DNA sequence: TGCAGCGTTGAACTAGGAACAGATACGCAGTATTTT.